The T cell receptor (beta chain) under discussion was sequenced for a study of Graves' ophthalmopathy and Graves' hyperthyroidism. The CDR3 is 13 residues long. The V end was cut by 3 bases, the J end by 4 bases, with 12 bases between. Germline lookup yields CDR1 DFQATT and CDR2 SNEGSKA (reference sequence). The study amplified TCR beta CDR3 regions using RNA transcripts. Following a first-round RT-PCR that used HTBI primers, a second-round multiplex PCR was carried out. TCRdb re-called the multiplex PCR reads with MiXCR, one entry per CDR3 protein. The sample has some 160,000 distinct CDR3 sequences, around 40% seen once.

The rearrangement joins TRBV20-1 to TRBJ1-1; no clear D gene. The sequence derives from a man aged 25 to 40 with Graves' ophthalmopathy. The specimen sequenced was peripheral blood. CDR3 sequence: CSASSEWGTEAFF. The CDR3 coding sequence is TGCAGTGCTAGTTCTGAATGGGGCACTGAAGCTTTCTTT.